One and the same sample provided the 9 T cell receptor beta chains below, sequenced in a study of cytomegalovirus exposure and HLA in healthy donors. Researchers ran the PCR with 60 Vbeta and 13 Jbeta primers. Produced via immunoSEQ multiplex PCR; TCRdb's table is partial and in-frame only. This table holds under 200,000 clones, about 62% found once. The source material was PBMCs. These receptors were taken from a man aged 40-49 years in good health and CMV-seronegative.

V gene TRBV5-1 combines with J gene TRBJ2-4; possible D gene TRBD2, 6 bases. Between the trimmed V and J ends, which lost 4 bases and 1 base, there was a span of 15 bases. This CDR3 comprises 16 residues. CDR1 is SGHRS, CDR2 YFSETQ, per germline. DNA for the CDR3: TGCGCCAGCAGCATCGAGGGTGGGGGGGCCAAAAACATTCAGTACTTC. This translates into CASSIEGGGAKNIQYF.

This clone has a handful of counts. The V call is TRBV11-3, the J call TRBJ1-1; D is possibly TRBD1 (5 bases). The CDR3 loop spans 14 amino acids. V lost 3 bases to trimming and J lost 3 bases, with 11 bases between them. Germline V CDR1 and CDR2: SGHNT, YENEEA. DNA for the CDR3: TGTGCCAGCAGCTTTGGCAGGGCCGACACTGAAGCTTTCTTT. Its protein product is CASSFGRADTEAFF.

On this clone: Relative to the germline gene, one junction end is altered; a read error may explain this. The chain employs TRBV7-8 and TRBJ2-7; 7 positions match TRBD1. Per the germline V gene, CDR1 is SGHVS and CDR2 is FQNEAQ. The CDR3 contains 18 residues. The DNA of the CDR3 is TGTGCCAGCAGCTTTGGACAGGTCCTAAACCCCCACTCCGACGAGCAGTACTTC. The encoded protein is CASSFGQVLNPHSDEQYF.

This chain joins TRBV30 and TRBJ2-2, with 8 nucleotides matching TRBD2. The germline CDR1 and CDR2 sequences are GTSNPN and SVGIG (reference sequence). CDR3 length: 16 residues. V trimming: 4 bases; J trimming: 7 bases; junction bases outside the gene matches: 14. The CDR3 spells CAWNSGGAPSGGELFF. DNA of the CDR3: TGTGCCTGGAACTCGGGGGGGGCTCCATCAGGCGGGGAGCTGTTTTTT.

This clone occurred once. The V and J genes are TRBV6-1 and TRBJ2-4; 8 positions agree with TRBD1. Per the germline V gene, CDR1 is MNHNS and CDR2 is SASEGT. The CDR3 totals 15 residues. V shed 5 bases, J shed 3 bases, and the junction held 6 bases outside the gene matches. This CDR3 is CASSPRGQGKNIQYF. The CDR3 coding sequence is TGTGCCAGCAGTCCCCGAGGACAGGGCAAAAACATTCAGTACTTC.

On this clone: Other DNA sequences of this sample code for an identical CDR3. The chain is built from TRBV2 and TRBJ1-5; maybe TRBD1 (6 bases). Germline lookup yields CDR1 SNHLY and CDR2 FYNNEI. This CDR3 is built from 14 residues. V was pared by 4 bases and J by 2 bases, with 9 bases between. The CDR3 sequence is CASSASGGNQPQHF. The DNA of the CDR3 is TGTGCCAGCAGTGCGTCAGGGGGCAATCAGCCCCAGCATTTT.

The chain has TRBV6-6 and TRBJ1-1; D is unresolved. V was pared by 6 bases and J by 0 bases, with 11 bases between. The CDR3 has 14 amino acids. Germline V CDR1 and CDR2: MNHNY, SVGAGI (reference sequence). CDR3 in amino acids: CASSLSAMNTEAFF. CDR3 nucleotides: TGTGCCAGCAGCTTGAGTGCCATGAACACTGAAGCTTTCTTT.

This chain connects TRBV7-9 to TRBJ2-7; perhaps TRBD2 as D (6 bases). The CDR3 extends over 16 amino acids. V lost 0 bases to trimming and J lost 2 bases, with 14 bases between them. Germline V gene data show CDR1 as SEHNR and CDR2 as FQNEAQ (reference sequence). CDR3 residues: CASSLAGLKNPYEQYF. The CDR3 bases are TGTGCCAGCAGCTTAGCGGGACTCAAGAACCCCTACGAGCAGTACTTC.

This chain joins TRBV7-2 and TRBJ2-7; 7 bases align to TRBD2. CDR1 and CDR2 (germline): SGHTA, FQGNSA. After removal of 5 bases from V and 0 bases from J, the junction contained 7 bases not matched to a gene. The CDR3 sequence is 15 residues long. CDR3 sequence: CASSPTGGASYEQYF. The DNA of the CDR3 is TGTGCCAGCAGCCCTACGGGGGGAGCCTCCTACGAGCAGTACTTC.